The 30 T cell receptor delta chains given below trace back to one sample, sequenced in a study of gamma-delta chains in newborns, infants, children. TCRdb re-called the reads with CATT. The data contain roughly 5,800 delta-chain clones, roughly 18% of them singletons. Sequenced sample: blood. The receptors come from a child who was a newborn, infant or young child, either healthy, febrile or measles-vaccinated (not recorded which).

The J gene is TRDJ3, the V gene TRDV2; 10 nucleotides align to TRDD3. The J gene, not given by TCRdb, was assigned here from a germline match of the nucleotide sequence. The CDR3 consists of 20 residues. Looked up from germline, CDR1 is GEAIGNYY and CDR2 is EKD. V was pared by 0 bases and J by 1 base, with 8 bases of the junction left unmatched. Written as DNA, the CDR3 is TGTGCCTGTGACACCTTAGACTGGGGGATGGCATCCTGGGACACCCGACAGATGTTTTTC. Residues: CACDTLDWGMASWDTRQMFF.

The chain has TRDV2 and TRDJ3; tentative D call: TRDD3 (6 bases). CDR3 length: 18 amino acids. Germline V gene sequence: CDR1 GEAIGNYY, CDR2 EKD. Between the trimmed V and J ends, which lost 0 bases and 0 bases, there was a span of 11 bases. The CDR3 sequence is CACDTGDARSWDTRQMFF. The CDR3 DNA is TGTGCCTGTGACACCGGGGATGCTCGCTCCTGGGACACCCGACAGATGTTTTTC.

Sample share makes this clone medium-sized. Other DNA variants within this sample encode the same CDR3. The V call is TRDV2, the J call TRDJ4, with 13 bases lining up with TRDD3. The CDR3 sequence is 17 residues long. V lost 3 bases, J lost 3 bases, and 12 bases stayed unmatched. Germline CDR1 and CDR2: GEAIGNYY and EKD. The CDR3 DNA reads as TGTGCCTGTGACGCTATCGAGCCTACTGGGGGATACGGACCCCTGATCTTT. This encodes CACDAIEPTGGYGPLIF.

Judged by abundance, this clone is medium-sized (0.01 to 0.1%). The V and J genes are TRDV1 and TRDJ1; D might be TRDD3 (5 bases). Germline CDR1 TSWWSYY, CDR2 QGS. Trimming stripped 1 base from V and 1 base from J, with 25 bases between. CDR3 size: 20 residues. The chain's CDR3 is CALGEQFREGTSQGTDKLIF. In DNA, the CDR3 is TGTGCTCTTGGGGAACAATTCCGCGAGGGGACCTCCCAGGGCACCGATAAACTCATCTTT.

Worth noting for this clone: An end of the junction does not agree with germline; a read error may underlie this. The CDR3 coding sequence is TGTGCCTGTGACACTCTGTGGGATACTTTGACAGCACCACTCTTCTTT. It yields the protein CACDTLWDTLTAPLFF. This chain joins TRDV2 and TRDJ2; 7 bases line up with TRDD3. This CDR3 is built from 16 residues. Germline values: CDR1 GEAIGNYY, CDR2 EKD.

Concerning this clone itself: At one end the junction does not follow the germline gene, possibly because of a read error. The identical CDR3 is also encoded by other nucleotide sequences in the sample. V gene TRDV2 combines with J gene TRDJ1; 10 nucleotides align to TRDD3. The CDR3 contains 17 residues. Germline assignment: CDR1 GEAIGNYY and CDR2 EKD. The CDR3 DNA reads as TGCGCCTGTGACAGCTTGGGGGATACTTCCTTTACCGATAAACTCATCTTT. It specifies CACDSLGDTSFTDKLIF.

The gene calls are TRDV2 and TRDJ1; D remains ambiguous. The CDR3 is 14 amino acids. The ends were cut back, 3 bases at V and 3 bases at J, with 13 bases in the middle. In germline, CDR1 is GEAIGNYY, CDR2 EKD. The chain's CDR3 is CACDLIGFPDKLIF. In nucleotides, the CDR3 is TGTGCCTGTGACCTTATAGGATTTCCCGATAAACTCATCTTT.

Within the sample, this clone is large. The sample contains more than one DNA sequence encoding this CDR3. The chain employs TRDV2 and TRDJ1; D possibly corresponds to TRDD3 (5 bases). The CDR3 is 15 residues long. V dropped 1 base and J dropped 4 bases, with 15 bases sitting between them. From germline, CDR1 is GEAIGNYY and CDR2 EKD. The CDR3 DNA is TGTGCCTGTGACACGGTACTGGAGAGGGGCGATAAACTCATCTTT. Amino acids: CACDTVLERGDKLIF.

The V gene reported is TRDV1; the J gene is uncalled; no check of the table's D call, TRDD3, against the DNA was made. The germline CDR1 and CDR2 sequences are TSWWSYY and QGS. The CDR3 totals 20 residues. The CDR3 sequence: CALGELSQWGMPRSTDKIIF. In DNA form, the CDR3 reads TGTGCTCTTGGGGAGCTTTCCCAATGGGGGATGCCCAGAAGTACCGATAAAATCATCTTT.

In this sample, this clone turned up a few times. Being one base from a much bigger clone, this may be a read error. The chain links TRDV2 to TRDJ3; D ambiguous. The CDR3 contains 18 residues. Per the germline V gene, CDR1 is GEAIGNYY and CDR2 is EKD. Written as DNA, the CDR3 is TGTGCCTGTGACACCGTGGATTCTAGCTCCCGGGACACCCGACAGATGTTTTTC. Protein product: CACDTVDSSSRDTRQMFF.

This clone occurred a few times. Other DNA sequences in this specimen translate into the identical CDR3. This chain links TRDV2 with TRDJ1; possible D gene TRDD3, 6 bases. The CDR3 length is 14 residues. The V gene's germline CDR1 is GEAIGNYY and CDR2 EKD. V was shortened by 1 base and J by 2 bases, with 10 bases between the two germline ends. The CDR3 bases are TGTGCCTGTGACACGTTGGGGGGGACCGATAAACTCATCTTT. Translation gives CACDTLGGTDKLIF.

The chain joins TRDV2 to TRDJ3; 10 nucleotides agree with TRDD3. Germline CDR1 and CDR2: GEAIGNYY and EKD. This CDR3 region has 20 residues. V shed 0 bases and J 2 bases; nucleotides not matched to a gene: 9. The CDR3 protein is CACDTAGGGYAAWDTRQMFF. The DNA of the CDR3 is TGTGCCTGTGACACCGCCGGAGGGGGATACGCAGCCTGGGACACCCGACAGATGTTTTTC.

Comment on this clone: Other DNA sequences within the sample encode an identical CDR3. The J gene is TRDJ3, the V gene TRDV2; tentatively, D is TRDD3 (6 bases). Germline assignment: CDR1 GEAIGNYY and CDR2 EKD. This CDR3 comprises 18 residues. With 0 bases removed from V and 0 bases from J, the gap between germline ends came to 11 bases. The CDR3 is CACDTVGVSSWDTRQMFF. The CDR3, as DNA: TGTGCCTGTGACACCGTGGGGGTAAGCTCCTGGGACACCCGACAGATGTTTTTC.

This clone is medium-sized in the sample. The chain links TRDV2 to TRDJ1; 7 bases match TRDD3. The CDR3 is made up of 15 amino acids. Germline CDR1 and CDR2: GEAIGNYY and EKD. The ends lost 3 bases at V and 4 bases at J; junction bases unmatched: 10. The CDR3 reads CACDAVGAGGDKLIF. As DNA, the CDR3 is TGTGCCTGTGACGCCGTCGGGGCTGGGGGCGATAAACTCATCTTT.

A word on this clone: It may be a read error: a sequence one base away is much more abundant. The chain combines TRDV2 with TRDJ3; 8 positions match TRDD3. Here the J gene was assigned by germline matching of the DNA, as TCRdb has none. The CDR3 covers 20 residues. The germline gives CDR1 GEAIGNYY, CDR2 EKD. The CDR3 spells CACDNMLGDHSSWDTRKMFF. In DNA form, the CDR3 reads TGTGCCTGTGACAACATGCTGGGGGACCACAGCTCCTGGGACACCCGAAAGATGTTTTTC.

J is TRDJ1 and V is TRDV2, with 8 bases identical to TRDD3. The ends lost 0 bases at V and 2 bases at J; junction bases unmatched: 7. Germline V gives CDR1 GEAIGNYY, CDR2 EKD. This CDR3 has 16 amino acids. The CDR3 is CACDTLATGGTDKLIF. The CDR3 DNA reads TGTGCCTGTGACACCTTAGCTACTGGGGGGACCGATAAACTCATCTTT.

The V gene is TRDV3, the J gene TRDJ1, with 8 bases that match TRDD3. Germline values: CDR1 TVYSNPD, CDR2 GDNSRS (reference sequence). The CDR3 runs 14 residues. J was trimmed by 6 bases and V by 2 bases; bases with no gene match: 11. CDR3 amino acids: CAFLNWGDPNKLIF. CDR3 sequence (DNA): TGTGCCTTTCTGAACTGGGGGGACCCCAATAAACTCATCTTT.

This clone has more than one count but fewer than ten. The TCRdb protein comes from a much larger clone and disagrees with this DNA's translation at residue 8, likely due to a read error; the protein given here is derived from the DNA. The chain has TRDV2 and TRDJ1, with 8 nucleotides matching TRDD3. Germline V lookup: CDR1 GEAIGNYY, CDR2 EKD. Germline trimming cut 3 bases from V and 0 bases from J; bases unmatched to any gene: 5. CDR3 length equals 15 residues. CDR3 protein: CACDPWGTHTDKLIF. In DNA, the CDR3 is TGTGCCTGTGACCCCTGGGGGACCCACACCGATAAACTCATCTTT.

Concerning this clone: A clone one base away is much larger, so this may be a read error. The CDR3 region is CACDRPGDTLGLIF. Written as DNA, the CDR3 is TGTGCCTGTGACAGACCGGGGGATACGCTAGGACTCATCTTT. This chain uses TRDV2 with TRDJ1; 10 bases fit TRDD3. This CDR3 region has 14 residues. V lost 2 bases and J lost 10; bases outside the gene matches: 9. Germline V lookup: CDR1 GEAIGNYY, CDR2 EKD.

About this clone itself: The junction departs from the called germline gene at one end, perhaps through a read error. This sequence joins TRDV1 and TRDJ1, with TRDD3 matching 9 bases. The J gene is not listed in TCRdb, so it was assigned here from a DNA match to germline. The CDR3 is 22 amino acids. The germline V gene has CDR1 TSWWSYY and CDR2 QGS. CDR3 in DNA: TGTGCTATTGGGGAAATGGTCACGAGGTCCTATCGCGGGGATACGGGAGCTGATAAACTCATCTTT. As protein: CAIGEMVTRSYRGDTGADKLIF.

This clone turned up a few times. This same CDR3 is encoded by further DNA sequences in the sample. This chain uses TRDV1 with TRDJ1; D uncertain. V was pared by 3 bases and J by 10 bases, with 18 bases between. From germline, CDR1 is TSWWSYY and CDR2 QGS. There are 14 residues in the CDR3. CDR3 nucleotide sequence: TGTGCTCTTGGGGAGCAGAACGATGTGAGGGGACTCATCTTT. Amino acids: CALGEQNDVRGLIF.

Within the sample, this clone is medium-sized (0.01 to 0.1%). CDR3 amino acids: CACDTVGSNTDKLIF. CDR3 bases: TGTGCCTGTGACACCGTGGGATCCAACACCGATAAACTCATCTTT. The rearrangement joins TRDV2 to TRDJ1, with D maybe TRDD3 (5 bases). The germline gives CDR1 GEAIGNYY, CDR2 EKD. The CDR3 is 15 amino acids. Trimming removed 0 bases from V and 0 bases from J, with 10 bases in between.

The CDR3 region has the DNA TGTGCCTGTGACACGCTGGGGGAGCTCCTGGCTTGGGACACCCGACAGATGTTTTTC. Its translation is CACDTLGELLAWDTRQMFF. This chain joins TRDV2 and TRDJ3; TRDD3 agrees at 8 bases. The CDR3 is 19 amino acids. Looked up from germline, CDR1 is GEAIGNYY and CDR2 is EKD. Trimming at V came to 1 base and at J to 4 bases, leaving 11 bases not matched to a gene.

With respect to this clone: The sample holds other DNA sequences that translate to the same CDR3. V is TRDV2 and J is TRDJ1; perhaps TRDD3 as D (6 bases). In germline, CDR1 is GEAIGNYY, CDR2 EKD. There are 16 residues in the CDR3. V was cut by 2 bases and J by 0 bases, with 15 bases left in between. The CDR3 reads CACDRMGGQYTDKLIF. CDR3 coding DNA: TGTGCCTGTGACAGGATGGGGGGCCAGTACACCGATAAACTCATCTTT.

DNA of the CDR3: TGTGCCTGTGACACCGACGATTCCCTCTCCTGGGACACCCGACAGATGTTTTTC. Residues: CACDTDDSLSWDTRQMFF. The chain links TRDV2 to TRDJ3; the D is unclear. The CDR3 is made up of 18 amino acids. The germline V and J ends were trimmed by 0 bases and 0 bases, with 11 bases remaining between them. Germline values: CDR1 GEAIGNYY, CDR2 EKD.

Sample share makes this clone medium-sized. The sample carries other DNA sequences with the same CDR3. The chain recombines TRDV2 with TRDJ1; 8 positions match TRDD3. The CDR3 spans 15 residues. Germline V gives CDR1 GEAIGNYY, CDR2 EKD. The J segment lost 0 bases and the V segment lost 2 bases, leaving 4 bases of the junction unmatched. The CDR3: CACDSLLGDTDKLIF. DNA of the CDR3: TGTGCCTGTGACAGCTTACTGGGGGACACCGATAAACTCATCTTT.

In the case of this clone: A much larger clone is a single base away; this may be a read error. The chain uses TRDV2 and TRDJ1; possibly TRDD3 for D (6 bases). Here the J gene came from matching the DNA to germline, since TCRdb omits it. The V gene's germline CDR1 is GEAIGNYY and CDR2 EKD. The CDR3 spans 17 residues. With 1 base removed from V and 4 bases from J, the gap between germline ends came to 21 bases. The CDR3 here is CACDTVGIGGDFDKLIF. Written as DNA, the CDR3 is TGTGCCTGTGACACGGTGGGCATCGGGGGAGACTTCGATAAACTCATCTTT.

This clone has a handful of counts. No V gene call is available, although the J gene is TRDJ1; the table gives TRDD3 as D, unverified against the DNA. There are 21 residues in the CDR3. CDR3: CACDTVAPYSGGPSCTDKLIF. The DNA for the CDR3 is TGTGCCTGTGACACCGTAGCCCCCTACTCGGGGGGACCCTCCTGCACCGATAAACTCATCTTT.

Within the sample, this clone is medium-sized. V is TRDV2 and J is TRDJ1; D remains unclear. CDR3 size: 17 residues. V gave up 3 bases and J gave up 0 bases, with 19 bases separating them. Germline values: CDR1 GEAIGNYY, CDR2 EKD. CDR3 in DNA: TGTGCCTGTGACCCGTTGGCGACACGACCGTACACCGATAAACTCATCTTT. This encodes CACDPLATRPYTDKLIF.

In regard to this clone: Since a much larger clone is just one base distant, this may be a read error. The CDR3 coding sequence is TGTGCCTCCAGTGTGCGCTCATACTGGGGGATACGCACCAATGTCGATAAACTCATCTTT. Translation gives CASSVRSYWGIRTNVDKLIF. The V gene lacks a call, and TRDJ1 is the J gene; the table's D call, TRDD3, has no DNA check behind it. The CDR3 contains 20 residues.